Sequencing of this TCR beta chain was carried out in a study of T cells in Graves' hyperthyroidism and ophthalmopathy. The source material, RNA transcripts, was used to amplify TCR beta CDR3 regions. During a first-round RT-PCR of the TCR CDR3, the HTBI primer set was used. One entry per CDR3 protein, called by TCRdb with MiXCR from the multiplex PCR reads. The sample gives some 360,000 distinct CDR3 sequences, 15% to 20% of which show up once; around 15% is in the top ten. Trimming shortened V by 8 bases and J by 2 bases, and 16 bases separated the two germline ends. The CDR3 runs 15 residues. This clonotype was recorded at least ten times. Researchers barred patients who had uncontrolled infection, other autoimmune disease, pregnancy or lactation.

This clonotype was sampled from a woman between 40 and 55 years old with Graves' ophthalmopathy. This sequence joins TRBV12-3 or TRBV12-4 and TRBJ1-3; possible D gene TRBD1, 6 bases. Sequenced input: blood. The CDR3 here is CASGPRGSAGNTIYF. DNA for the CDR3: TGTGCCAGCGGTCCCAGGGGAAGTGCTGGAAACACCATATATTTT.